The 12 T cell receptor beta chains presented below share a single source sample, sequenced in a study of post-analysis software for immune sequencing data. TCR beta cDNA libraries included unique molecular identifiers. Each CDR3 protein gets one entry after TCRdb re-called the PCR reads with MiXCR. Of approximately 570,000 distinct CDR3 sequences in the sample, roughly two fifths are singletons; the top ten hold more than 1.5%. The antigens of these receptors remain unknown. Findings and caveats of the study: Among roughly five TRBV segments more frequent in patients than controls were TRBV5-6, TRBV5-1 and TRBV20-1.

The sample taken for sequencing was blood. These receptors were obtained from a girl aged 10 to 17 with multiple sclerosis.

The chain has TRBV12-3 or TRBV12-4 and TRBJ2-2, with 10 positions matching TRBD2. The CDR3 is 15 residues long. Trimming removed 7 bases from V and 6 bases from J; junction bases left unmatched: 8. This chain's CDR3 is CASTPPGLAPGELFF. CDR3 DNA sequence: TGTGCCAGCACCCCCCCGGGACTAGCGCCCGGGGAGCTGTTTTTT.

The table lists this clonotype with a few counts. This chain joins TRBV7-6 and TRBJ1-6; perhaps TRBD1 as D (6 bases). Trimming left V 6 bases short and J 10 bases short, with 19 bases between. Germline V gene sequence: CDR1 SGHVS, CDR2 FNYEAQ. The CDR3 runs 15 residues. CDR3 amino acids: CASRTEGVEGSPLHF. CDR3 DNA sequence: TGTGCCAGCAGAACCGAGGGGGTAGAAGGATCACCCCTCCACTTT.

The V and J genes are TRBV20-1 and TRBJ1-1, with D maybe TRBD1 (5 bases). Germline V gene lookup returns CDR1 DFQATT and CDR2 SNEGSKA (reference sequence). The ends were cut back, 2 bases at V and 0 bases at J, with 10 bases in the middle. The CDR3 sequence is 14 residues long. The chain's CDR3 is CSARQTAMNTEAFF. The CDR3 DNA reads as TGCAGTGCTAGACAGACAGCGATGAACACTGAAGCTTTCTTT.

V gene TRBV6-1 combines with J gene TRBJ2-7, with D uncertain. In germline, CDR1 is MNHNS, CDR2 SASEGT. The CDR3 spans 15 residues. V was cut by 0 bases and J by 1 base, with 10 bases left in between. CDR3 sequence reads: CASSEAPSVSYEQYF. DNA of the CDR3: TGTGCCAGCAGTGAAGCTCCCAGCGTTTCCTACGAGCAGTACTTC.

This clonotype showed up just a few times. CDR3 nucleotides: TGTGCCACCAGCCCAGCGCGGGACAGGCAAGAGACCCAGTACTTC. This translates into CATSPARDRQETQYF. J is TRBJ2-5 and V is TRBV15; 8 bases fit TRBD1. The CDR3 covers 15 residues. V lost 5 bases and J lost 2; bases outside the gene matches: 7. Germline CDR1 LNHNV, CDR2 YYDKDF (reference sequence). Full variable domain (rest looked up from reference TRBV15 and TRBJ2-5): DAMVIQNPRYQVTQFGKPVTLSCSQTLNHNVMYWYQQKSSQAPKLLFHYYDKDFNNEADTPDNFQSRRPNTSFCFLDIRSPGLGDTAMYLCATSPARDRQETQYFGPGTRLLVL.

This clonotype occurred a few times. An end of the junction differs from the germline gene, which may be a read error. The chain couples TRBV29-1 to TRBJ2-6, with unresolved D. This CDR3 has 15 residues. CDR1 is SQVTM and CDR2 is ANQGSEA in the germline V gene. CDR3 amino acids: CSVQEGSSGANVLTF. The CDR3 DNA is TGCAGCGTTCAAGAAGGCAGCTCTGGGGCCAACGTCCTGACTTTC.

Regarding this clonotype: Being one base from a much bigger clone, this may be a read error. The chain is built from TRBV5-1 and TRBJ2-7, with D perhaps matching TRBD2 (6 bases). There are 14 residues in the CDR3. Germline CDR1 reads SGHRS; CDR2 reads YFSETQ. This CDR3 is CASSPIGGSDERYF. The CDR3 DNA is TGCGCCAGCAGCCCGATTGGAGGGTCCGACGAGCGGTACTTC.

The genes are TRBV4-1 and TRBJ2-1; 13 bases are a match to TRBD2. This CDR3 has 21 residues. Germline loops: CDR1 MGHRA, CDR2 YSYEKL. The V and J ends lost 0 bases and 4 bases, in that order; junction bases with no gene match: 15. This CDR3 is CASSQDGPGLAGFTFYNEQFF. The DNA of the CDR3 is TGCGCCAGCAGCCAAGATGGACCGGGACTAGCGGGGTTTACCTTTTACAATGAGCAGTTCTTC.

This clonotype turned up a few times. The CDR3 protein is CASTGGNTQYF. The CDR3 DNA reads TGTGCCAGCACCGGAGGGAATACGCAGTATTTT. The chain carries TRBV11-2 and TRBJ2-3; maybe TRBD2 (6 bases). V lost 7 bases, J lost 7 bases, and 9 bases lay in between. The germline V gene has CDR1 SGHAT and CDR2 FQNNGV. This CDR3 comprises 11 residues.

The chain recombines TRBV12-3 or TRBV12-4 with TRBJ1-5; TRBD1 might be the D (6 bases). CDR3 length: 15 residues. V lost 6 bases and J lost 5, with 17 bases in between. Here the CDR3 DNA reads TGTGCCAGCAGCCCTACCCCCAGGGGACATCAGCCCCAGCATTTT. Protein product: CASSPTPRGHQPQHF.

This chain links TRBV20-1 with TRBJ2-5, with TRBD2 as a possible D gene (6 bases). With the DNA end fitting TRBJ2-7 better, the J assignment may be wrong. CDR1 is DFQATT, CDR2 SNEGSKA, per germline (reference sequence). The length of the CDR3 is 10 residues. The DNA for the CDR3 is TGCAGTGCTGGGAGGAACGAGCAGTACTTC. Translating it yields CSAGRNEQYF.

This clonotype was counted only a few times. The chain combines TRBV5-1 with TRBJ2-5, with 7 bases aligning to TRBD2. Gene TRBJ2-7 matches the end of the DNA better, so the J call may be wrong. The length of the CDR3 is 13 residues. Germline-derived CDR1 and CDR2 are SGHRS and YFSETQ. In DNA form, the CDR3 reads TGCGCCAGCAGCTTGGGCAGCGGGAACGAGCAGTACTTC. Its translation: CASSLGSGNEQYF.